This T cell receptor beta chain comes out of a study of blood T cell repertoires in COVID-19 (dated by TCRdb to 2018 to 2020). In terms of the full investigation: Collaborator samples came from the United States, Italy and Spain and covered acute and convalescent phases of COVID-19. Deeply sampled blood TCRbeta repertoires from subjects exposed to, actively infected with, or recovered from COVID-19 were included in the dataset. A freely available public database, intended as a resource for researchers studying the immune response to SARS-CoV-2, is where the repertoires were released. The prospective study material was composed of cDNA or gDNA derived from T cells, B-cell-depleted T cells, or PBMCs. Sample metadata almost always included a de-identified subject ID, COVID-19 status, age in years and sex. HLA class I and class II types, where available, came from metadata supplied by the sample provider rather than from assay-based typing. Samples were obtained from the ongoing ImmuneRACE study (first 160 participants) and from approximately 1,200 subjects provided by 6 global collaborators. Overall results and qualifications from the work: Clinical and demographic metadata were provided uncurated, with the amount varying by source and participant.

Enrolling through a virtual design, the prospective study's participants ranged in age from roughly 18 to 95 years and lived across roughly 24 United States geographic areas. Cohort assignment in the prospective study relied on participant-reported clinical history from a screening survey and a study questionnaire. For ImmuneRACE Cohort 3, a participant was defined as recovered based on two consecutive negative NP/OP PCR tests, clearance by a healthcare professional, or resolution of symptoms. In the prospective study, mobile phlebotomists collected whole blood, serum and a nasopharyngeal or oropharyngeal swab from each participant. Participants in the prospective study had the option to provide additional blood draws and questionnaires over an approximately 2-month period. Prospective study blood samples were shipped either frozen or at room temperature before DNA extraction. TCRbeta CDR3 regions were amplified from genomic DNA using the immunoSEQ Assay, a bias-controlled multiplex PCR. On the authors' methods: Nucleated cell counts per sample were estimated from amplification of reference gene primers within the assay. Sequence reads were collapsed and filtered to measure the absolute abundance of every unique TCRbeta CDR3 rearrangement. For each sample, productive Simpson clonality was calculated as the square root of Simpson's diversity index over productive rearrangements. What TCRdb holds here is the immuneACCESS table cut down to in-frame rearrangements. Part of the clones is not present; checked against another copy, under half of the missing clones reflect an unresolved V gene, and the others are unexplained. V, J and clone size are those of that table, while D and trimming were read from the DNA. This sample holds under 300,000 clones; roughly nine tenths were observed only once. The top ten clonotypes cover 1.7% of the sample.

A note on this clone: Its specific antigen is unknown. No base qualities exist here, and no much larger clone lies one base off it.

The sequencing sample was made of PBMCs or T cells enriched from blood (not recorded which). The receptor was derived from a woman aged 35 to 49 who had recovered from COVID-19.

The DNA reads as follows: TGTGCCAGCAGCCCCAGGGGATCGGCCCTACGGGCAGATACGCAGTATTTT. Translation gives CASSPRGSALRADTQYF. The chain is assembled from TRBV3-1 (or the pseudogene TRBV3-2) and TRBJ2-3, and perhaps TRBD1 as D gene, on 6 matching bases. From a lookup of the germline V gene (reference sequence), CDR1 and CDR2 are LGHDT and YNNKEL. V is pared back by 4 bases and J by 4 bases, with 21 bases lying between the germline termini. Measured from the cysteine to the phenylalanine, the CDR3 is 17 residues long. CDR3 DNA is the only sequence kept; it has 51 bases, read in frame from the first base.